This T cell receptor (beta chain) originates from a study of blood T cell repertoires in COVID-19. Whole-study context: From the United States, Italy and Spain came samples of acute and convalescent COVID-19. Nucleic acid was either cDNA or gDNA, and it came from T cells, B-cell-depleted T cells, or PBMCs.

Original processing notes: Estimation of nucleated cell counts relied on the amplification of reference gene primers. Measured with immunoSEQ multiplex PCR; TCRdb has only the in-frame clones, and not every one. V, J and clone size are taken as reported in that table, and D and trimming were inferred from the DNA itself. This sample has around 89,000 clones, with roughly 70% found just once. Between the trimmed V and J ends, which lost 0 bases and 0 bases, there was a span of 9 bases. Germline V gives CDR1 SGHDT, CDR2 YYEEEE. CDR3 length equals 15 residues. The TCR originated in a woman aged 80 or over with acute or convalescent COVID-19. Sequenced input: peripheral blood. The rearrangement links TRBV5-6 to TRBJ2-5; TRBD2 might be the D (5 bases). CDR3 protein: CASSLGEGYQETQYF. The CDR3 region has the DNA TGTGCCAGCAGCTTGGGTGAGGGTTACCAAGAGACCCAGTACTTC.